This T cell receptor (beta chain) was documented in a study of cytomegalovirus exposure and HLA in healthy donors. Study outcomes and limitations: A later analysis linked a missense variant in DCLRE1C to the trimming of TCR beta V and J genes. Later work associated approximately 17,000 TCR beta sequences with HLA alleles at 0.05 false discovery rate.

On this clone: Its target is not known.

Both 60 Vbeta primers and 13 Jbeta primers went into the PCR. Here immunoSEQ multiplex PCR was the method, and the copy in TCRdb shows in-frame clones only, minus some. The repertoire includes 200,000 or so clones, almost 85% of them detected once, and around 0.27% sits in the top ten. V was cut by 5 bases and J by 8 bases, with 12 bases left in between. CDR1 and CDR2 from the germline V gene are SNHLY and FYNNEI. This CDR3 contains 13 residues. The rearrangement uses TRBV2 and TRBJ1-4, with D unresolved. The origin of this receptor is a boy aged 5-17 years in good health and CMV-seronegative. The specimen sequenced was PBMCs. The CDR3 here is CASSSHPQEKLFF. CDR3 nucleotides: TGTGCCAGCAGTTCACATCCCCAGGAAAAACTGTTTTTT.